This T cell receptor beta chain was found in a study of response to subunit inactivated influenza vaccine. TCRdb ran MiXCR on the RT-PCR reads and lists one entry per CDR3 protein. The profile shows hundreds of thousands of distinct CDR3 sequences, approximately 15% of them singletons. Study observations and caveats: Authors proposed each seasonal influenza vaccination draws in few new T cells.

Germline V gives CDR1 SEHNR, CDR2 FQNEAQ (reference sequence). CDR3 length equals 14 residues. V lost 7 bases and J 6 bases, leaving 19 bases between the germline ends. Regarding this clonotype: Its antigen is not identified.

The input for sequencing was PBMCs from blood, taken 14 days before vaccination. The sequence was collected from a man in his forties or fifties who received an inactivated influenza vaccine. J is TRBJ2-7 and V is TRBV7-9; D tentatively reads TRBD1 or TRBD2 (6 bases each). The chain's CDR3 is CASNQVPGAGEQYF. CDR3 nucleotides: TGTGCCAGCAACCAAGTGCCGGGGGCTGGCGAGCAGTACTTC.